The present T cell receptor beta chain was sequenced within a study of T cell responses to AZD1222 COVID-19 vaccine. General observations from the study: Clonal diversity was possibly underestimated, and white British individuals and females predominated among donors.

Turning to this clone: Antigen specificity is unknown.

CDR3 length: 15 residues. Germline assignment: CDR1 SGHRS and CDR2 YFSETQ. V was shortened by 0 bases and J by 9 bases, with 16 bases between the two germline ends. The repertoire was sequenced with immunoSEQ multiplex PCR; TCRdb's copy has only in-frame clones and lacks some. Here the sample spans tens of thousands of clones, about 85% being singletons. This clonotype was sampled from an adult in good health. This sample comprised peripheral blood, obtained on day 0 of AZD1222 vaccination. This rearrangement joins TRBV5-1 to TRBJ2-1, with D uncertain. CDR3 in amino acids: CASSLEDLGYLEQFF. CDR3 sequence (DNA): TGCGCCAGCAGCTTGGAGGACCTAGGGTATCTTGAGCAGTTCTTC.